This T cell receptor beta chain emerged from a study of cytomegalovirus exposure and HLA in healthy donors. In regard to this clone: The antigen is not known.

Use of 60 Vbeta and 13 Jbeta primers characterized the PCR. In the authors' workflow: The authors later counted 70 million to 80 million unique TCR beta chains, 9 million to 12 million of them shared. The protocol was immunoSEQ multiplex PCR, while the TCRdb copy is restricted to in-frame clones and leaves out a portion. The V and J calls and the clone size are those of that table, but D and trimming were determined from the DNA. The table records around 130,000 clones, 80% of them present only once. The germline V gene encodes CDR1 MGHDK and CDR2 SYGVNS. CDR3 length equals 15 residues. V lost 6 bases, J lost 2 bases, and 16 bases lay in between. The study, taken as a whole, reports: A later analysis revealed that TCR association rates differed between HLA loci, peaking at DRB1 and bottoming out at HLA-C.

The sequenced sample consisted of PBMCs. This rearrangement joins TRBV25-1 to TRBJ1-1, with D perhaps TRBD1 (6 bases). The receptor comes from a male donor in good health and CMV-seronegative. As DNA, the CDR3 is TGTGCCAGCAGCGTTTCTAGGGGGATTAACACTGAAGCTTTCTTT. This gives the protein CASSVSRGINTEAFF.